The clone carrying this T cell receptor beta chain was observed once. This sample stems from a study of blood T cell repertoires in COVID-19. The table came from immunoSEQ multiplex PCR; TCRdb's copy has only in-frame clones and leaves some out. The data hold around 190,000 clones, with about 88% observed a single time. Germline CDR1 is SGHTA and CDR2 is FQGNSA. The CDR3 length is 15 residues. V lost 4 bases to trimming and J lost 0 bases; unmatched junction nucleotides: 5. V usage is TRBV7-2 and J usage is TRBJ2-7; TRBD1 matches at 8 bases. This TCR came from a man aged 45 to 65 with COVID-19, enrolled during active disease. Sequencing was carried out using peripheral blood. The CDR3 bases are TGTGCCAGCAGCTCCCAGGGGGCTTTCTCCTACGAGCAGTACTTC. It yields the protein CASSSQGAFSYEQYF.